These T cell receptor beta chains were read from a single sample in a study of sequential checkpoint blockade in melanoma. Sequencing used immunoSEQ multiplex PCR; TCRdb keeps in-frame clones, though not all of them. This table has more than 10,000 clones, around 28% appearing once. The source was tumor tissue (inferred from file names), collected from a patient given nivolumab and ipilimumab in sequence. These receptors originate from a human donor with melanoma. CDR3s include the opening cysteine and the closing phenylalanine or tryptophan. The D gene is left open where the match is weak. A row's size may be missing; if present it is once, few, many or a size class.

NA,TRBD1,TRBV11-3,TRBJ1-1,CASSLSATGGLVTEAFF,TGTGCCAGCAGCTTAAGCGCAACAGGGGGCTTAGTTACTGAAGCTTTCTTT
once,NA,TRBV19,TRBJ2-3,CASRQGRGTDTQYF,TGTGCCAGTCGCCAGGGTCGGGGCACAGATACGCAGTATTTT
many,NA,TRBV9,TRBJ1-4,CASSVRGSSNEKLFF,TGTGCCAGCAGCGTAAGGGGGAGTTCGAATGAAAAACTGTTTTTT
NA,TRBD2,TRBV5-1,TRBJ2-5,CASSLKAGGYQETQYF,TGCGCCAGCAGCTTGAAAGCGGGGGGGTACCAAGAGACCCAGTACTTC
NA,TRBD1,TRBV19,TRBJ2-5,CASRSGTGGWETQYF,TGTGCCAGTAGAAGTGGGACAGGGGGTTGGGAGACCCAGTACTTC
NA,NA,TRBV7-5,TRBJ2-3,CASSLSPTPSTDTQYF,TGTGCCAGCAGCTTAAGTCCCACCCCTAGCACAGATACGCAGTATTTT
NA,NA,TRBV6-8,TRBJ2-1,CASSPLANEQFF,TGTGCCAGCAGTCCGTTAGCCAATGAGCAGTTCTTC
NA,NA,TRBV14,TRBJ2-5,CASSQDRIRRQETQYF,TGTGCCAGCAGCCAAGATCGGATCCGGCGGCAAGAGACCCAGTACTTC
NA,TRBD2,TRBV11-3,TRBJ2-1,CASSRGLAGRNEQFF,TGTGCCAGCAGCCGAGGACTAGCGGGGAGGAATGAGCAGTTCTTC
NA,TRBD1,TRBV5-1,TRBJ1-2,CASSLGTDYNYGYTF,TGCGCCAGCAGCCTTGGGACAGATTACAACTATGGCTACACCTTC
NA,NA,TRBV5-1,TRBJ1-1,CASRLNDVNTEAFF,TGCGCCAGCAGGTTGAACGATGTGAACACTGAAGCTTTCTTT
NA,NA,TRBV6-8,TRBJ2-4,CASSYSNFGRENIQYF,TGTGCCAGCAGTTACTCGAACTTTGGCAGGGAGAACATTCAGTACTTC
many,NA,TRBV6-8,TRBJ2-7,CASSFFLGTNIYEQYF,TGTGCCAGCAGTTTTTTTCTGGGGACAAATATCTACGAGCAGTACTTC
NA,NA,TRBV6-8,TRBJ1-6,CAIRDTNSPLHF,TGTGCCATCAGGGACACCAATTCACCCCTCCACTTT
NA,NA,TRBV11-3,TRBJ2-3,CASSLVGGLYNPQYF,TGTGCCAGCAGCTTAGTCGGGGGGCTTTATAATCCGCAGTATTTT
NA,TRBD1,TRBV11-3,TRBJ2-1,CASSLVDRGPYNEQFF,TGTGCCAGCAGCTTAGTGGACAGGGGTCCCTACAATGAGCAGTTCTTC
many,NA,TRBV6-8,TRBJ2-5,CASSGRRNSQETQYF,TGTGCCAGCAGTGGCAGACGAAACTCCCAAGAGACCCAGTACTTC
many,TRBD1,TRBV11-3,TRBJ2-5,CASSLQGAVETQYF,TGTGCCAGCAGCTTACAGGGGGCGGTAGAGACCCAGTACTTC
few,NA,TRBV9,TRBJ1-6,CASSLSRSDSPLHF,TGTGCCAGCAGCTTATCCAGGTCGGATTCACCCCTCCACTTT
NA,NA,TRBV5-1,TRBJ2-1,CASSLIAVGYEQFF,TGCGCCAGCAGCTTGATTGCTGTGGGCTATGAGCAGTTCTTC
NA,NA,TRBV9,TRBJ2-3,CASSVAGKDTQYF,TGTGCCAGCAGCGTTGCCGGGAAGGATACGCAGTATTTT
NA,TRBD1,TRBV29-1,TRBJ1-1,CSVDRGIAEAFF,TGCAGCGTTGACAGGGGGATCGCTGAAGCTTTCTTT
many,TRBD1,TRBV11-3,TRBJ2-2,CASSMTGVNTGELFF,TGTGCCAGCAGTATGACAGGGGTTAACACCGGGGAGCTGTTTTTT
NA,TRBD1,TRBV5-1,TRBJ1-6,CASSPTGLRNSPLHF,TGCGCCAGCAGCCCGACAGGGCTCCGGAATTCACCCCTCCACTTT
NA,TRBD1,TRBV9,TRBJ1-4,CASSVLGTGDEKLFF,TGTGCCAGCAGCGTTCTTGGGACAGGGGATGAAAAACTGTTTTTT
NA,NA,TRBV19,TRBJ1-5,CASSQPGHNQPQHF,TGTGCCAGTAGCCAACCGGGACACAATCAGCCCCAGCATTTT
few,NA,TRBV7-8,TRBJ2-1,CASSYPDRSEQFF,TGTGCCAGCAGCTACCCCGACAGGAGCGAGCAGTTCTTC
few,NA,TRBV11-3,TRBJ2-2,CASSFEGTAGELFF,TGTGCCAGCAGCTTCGAGGGTACGGCCGGGGAGCTGTTTTTT
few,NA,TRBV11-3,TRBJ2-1,CASSWGPWAYNEQFF,TGTGCCAGCAGCTGGGGACCCTGGGCCTACAATGAGCAGTTCTTC
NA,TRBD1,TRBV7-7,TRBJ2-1,CASSLAQGAQDNEQFF,TGTGCCAGCAGCTTGGCACAGGGGGCGCAGGACAATGAGCAGTTCTTC
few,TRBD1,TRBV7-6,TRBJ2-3,CASSGGQGSILDTQYF,TGTGCCAGCAGCGGGGGACAGGGAAGTATCCTAGATACGCAGTATTTT
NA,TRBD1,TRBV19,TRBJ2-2,CASNRGTGELFF,TGTGCCAGTAACAGGGGGACCGGGGAGCTGTTTTTT
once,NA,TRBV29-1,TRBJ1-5,CSVELGGGQPQHF,TGCAGCGTTGAACTTGGGGGCGGTCAGCCCCAGCATTTT
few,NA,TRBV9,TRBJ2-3,CASSAINGDTDTQYF,TGTGCCAGCAGCGCGATTAATGGCGACACAGATACGCAGTATTTT
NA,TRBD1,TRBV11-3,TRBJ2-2,CASSLRGPSNTGELFF,TGTGCCAGCAGCCTCAGGGGGCCATCGAACACCGGGGAGCTGTTTTTT
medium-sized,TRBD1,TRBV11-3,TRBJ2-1,CASSPRTGVDEQFF,TGTGCCAGCAGCCCACGCACAGGGGTGGATGAGCAGTTCTTC
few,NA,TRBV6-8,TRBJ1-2,CAISAGGGYGYTF,TGTGCCATCAGTGCGGGGGGCGGCTATGGCTACACCTTC
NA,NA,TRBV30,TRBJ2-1,CAWSILVGNEQFF,TGTGCCTGGAGTATCCTCGTGGGGAATGAGCAGTTCTTC
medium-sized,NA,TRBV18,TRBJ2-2,CASSPWVNTGELFF,TGTGCCAGCTCACCTTGGGTGAACACCGGGGAGCTGTTTTTT